A single sample is the source of the 12 T cell receptor beta chains below, sequenced in a study of regulatory T cells in long-lasting Graves disease. Building the TCR beta libraries relied on iRepertoire HTBI primers, and CDR3 regions underwent Arm-PCR. One entry per CDR3 protein, called by TCRdb with MiXCR from the multiplex PCR reads. Of roughly 400,000 distinct CDR3 sequences listed, roughly 20% were seen once; the top ten hold about a fifth. Time point meaning: persistent/refractory GD, antithyroid drugs over 5 years with positive TRAb. PBMC-extracted RNA yielded the TCR library. The specimen was peripheral blood mononuclear cells (PBMCs), collected when the disease was refractory, from a patient treated with antithyroid drugs. The receptors stem from a female donor with Graves disease.

The chain has TRBV20-1 and TRBJ2-1; D gene uncertain. This CDR3 contains 14 residues. The germline V and J ends were trimmed by 5 bases and 7 bases, with 18 bases remaining between them. In germline, CDR1 is DFQATT, CDR2 SNEGSKA (reference sequence). CDR3 DNA: TGCAGTGCTCCGACATGGTCCCACAGTAATGAGCAGTTCTTC. Its translation is CSAPTWSHSNEQFF.

This rearrangement joins TRBV7-2 to TRBJ2-7, with D possibly being TRBD1 or TRBD2 (6 bases each). This CDR3 has 15 residues. V lost 10 bases and J lost 5, with 24 bases in between. Germline values: CDR1 SGHTA, CDR2 FQGNSA. The CDR3 loop reads CATSDPGRGADEQYF. CDR3 nucleotides: TGTGCCACCAGTGACCCCGGAAGGGGGGCCGACGAGCAGTACTTC.

This clonotype was found many times. This chain links TRBV2 with TRBJ2-5; 12 nucleotides agree with TRBD1. The germline V gene encodes CDR1 SNHLY and CDR2 FYNNEI. The CDR3 runs to 15 residues. V lost 6 bases, J lost 5 bases, and 7 bases stayed unmatched. CDR3 amino acids: CASSLGQGAFETQYF. The CDR3 DNA reads as TGTGCCAGCAGCCTGGGACAGGGGGCGTTTGAGACCCAGTACTTC.

This clonotype was recorded at least ten times. The chain employs TRBV12-3 or TRBV12-4 and TRBJ1-1; TRBD1 is a possible D gene (6 bases). CDR3 size: 13 residues. V lost 6 bases, J lost 9 bases, and 17 bases lay in between. The CDR3 DNA follows: TGTGCCAGCAGAGACGGGCAGGGGACGAAAGCTTTCTTT. Its translation is CASRDGQGTKAFF.

This clonotype was observed many times. V is TRBV28 and J is TRBJ2-5; TRBD1 agrees at 9 bases. The CDR3 runs to 14 residues. The trim removed 10 bases at V and 4 bases at J, leaving 10 bases unmatched. The germline V gene encodes CDR1 MDHEN and CDR2 SYDVKM. This CDR3 reads CANRADRGIETQYF. The CDR3 nucleotides read TGTGCCAACAGGGCGGACAGGGGCATAGAGACCCAGTACTTC.

Concerning this clonotype itself: With a much larger clone just one base away, this may be a read error. This CDR3 reads CSAPGRVELAQYF. The CDR3 DNA reads as TGCAGCGCCCCAGGGAGAGTAGAATTGGCCCAGTACTTC. The chain carries TRBV29-1 and TRBJ2-5; perhaps D is TRBD1 or TRBD2 (5 bases each). The CDR3 totals 13 residues. V was pared by 7 bases and J by 9 bases, with 21 bases between. The germline gives CDR1 SQVTM, CDR2 ANQGSEA.

This clonotype showed up just a few times. V gene TRBV28 combines with J gene TRBJ2-1; 9 bases fit TRBD1. The CDR3 is made up of 14 amino acids. With V trimmed by 2 bases and J by 9 bases, 5 bases remained unmatched. CDR1 and CDR2 from the germline V gene are MDHEN and SYDVKM. This CDR3 is CASSLGGQGGEQFF. For the CDR3, the DNA is TGTGCCAGCAGTTTAGGGGGACAGGGTGGTGAGCAGTTCTTC. The full variable domain, with the rest looked up from reference TRBV28 and TRBJ2-1, is DVKVTQSSRYLVKRTGEKVFLECVQDMDHENMFWYRQDPGLGLRLIYFSYDVKMKEKGDIPEGYSVSREKKERFSLILESASTNQTSMYLCASSLGGQGGEQFFGPGTRLTVL.

This clonotype was recorded many times. The rearrangement links TRBV3-2 to TRBJ1-1; the table's D call, TRBD1, has no DNA check behind it. TRBV3-2 is given as a pseudogene. The CDR3 totals 11 residues. The DNA for the CDR3 is TGTGCCAGGACACAGGGGGCTGAAGCTTTCTTT. This codes for CARTQGAEAFF.

The chain links TRBV12-3 or TRBV12-4 to TRBJ2-7, with D possibly TRBD1 on 6 matching bases. V dropped 2 bases and J dropped 2 bases, with 22 bases sitting between them. The CDR3 contains 18 residues. The chain's CDR3 is CASSLSPWGQGVPYEQYF. For the CDR3, the DNA is TGTGCCAGCAGTTTATCCCCATGGGGGCAGGGAGTCCCCTACGAGCAGTACTTC.

This clonotype appeared a few times. V is TRBV9 and J is TRBJ1-2; D remains ambiguous. Trimming cost V 1 base and J 8 bases, with 9 bases left between them. CDR1 and CDR2 from the germline V gene are SGDLS and YYNGEE. This CDR3 is 12 amino acids long. This CDR3 reads CASSVPTGGYTF. As DNA, the CDR3 is TGTGCCAGCAGCGTACCCACGGGGGGCTACACCTTC.

This clonotype was seen repeatedly, ten times or more. The chain recombines TRBV12-3 or TRBV12-4 with TRBJ2-2; TRBD1 is a possible D gene (5 bases). The V end lost 6 bases, the J end lost 7 bases, and 15 bases lay between the germline ends. This CDR3 has 14 amino acids. The CDR3 protein is CASSFQGLVGELFF. The CDR3 DNA sequence: TGTGCCAGCAGCTTCCAGGGTTTGGTCGGGGAGCTGTTTTTT.

Comments on this clonotype: This clone may be a read error of a much larger clone one base away. The chain joins TRBV29-1 to TRBJ2-5; D uncertain. V was shortened by 7 bases and J by 4 bases, with 19 bases between the two germline ends. CDR3 length: 14 residues. Germline assignment: CDR1 SQVTM and CDR2 ANQGSEA. The CDR3 region is CSAGSSPVGETQYF. The CDR3 coding sequence is TGCAGCGCTGGTTCCAGCCCGGTGGGAGAGACCCAGTACTTC.